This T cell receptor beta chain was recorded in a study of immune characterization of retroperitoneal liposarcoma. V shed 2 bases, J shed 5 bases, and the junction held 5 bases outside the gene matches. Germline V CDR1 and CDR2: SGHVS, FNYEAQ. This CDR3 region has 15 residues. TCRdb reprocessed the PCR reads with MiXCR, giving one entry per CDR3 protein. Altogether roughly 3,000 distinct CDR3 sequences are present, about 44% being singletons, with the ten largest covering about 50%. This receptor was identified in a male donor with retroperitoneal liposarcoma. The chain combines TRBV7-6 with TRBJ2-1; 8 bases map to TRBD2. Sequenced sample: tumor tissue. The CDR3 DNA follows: TGTGCCAGCAGCTTAAGTACTAGCGGAAACAATGAGCAGTTCTTC. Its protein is CASSLSTSGNNEQFF.